These T cell receptor beta chains were read from a single sample in a study of T cells after yellow fever vaccination. TCRdb called the 5' RACE reads again in MiXCR, with one record for every CDR3 protein. The sample has about 400,000 distinct CDR3 sequences, over 5% seen once. Sequenced material: PBMCs, taken 5 days after the yellow fever booster vaccination. These receptors came from a man aged 25-45 years who received the YFV17D yellow fever vaccine. Each CDR3 is given with its conserved first and last residue. Fields, in order: V gene, J gene, clone size, D gene, CDR3 DNA, CDR3 protein. D genes are given only for firm matches. Expanded clones are given a class, and other clones once, few, many or no size at all.

V: TRBV19; J: TRBJ1-5; size: .; D: .; DNA: TGTGCCAGTACCGCCTTCAATCAGCCCCAGCATTTT; CDR3: CASTAFNQPQHF
V: TRBV18; J: TRBJ2-3; size: many; D: .; DNA: TGTGCCAGCTCACCACAGGTCGACAGCACAGATACGCAGTATTTT; CDR3: CASSPQVDSTDTQYF
V: TRBV9; J: TRBJ2-7; size: many; D: .; DNA: TGTGCCAGCAGCGTAGAGGGGGGGGGGCCCCCAGCCGGCGAGCAGTACTTC; CDR3: CASSVEGGGPPAGEQYF
V: TRBV12-3/TRBV12-4; J: TRBJ1-1; size: few; D: TRBD1; DNA: TGTGCCAGCAGTTCCGGGACAGGGGTCATGAACACTGAAGCTTTCTTT; CDR3: CASSSGTGVMNTEAFF
V: TRBV12-3/TRBV12-4; J: TRBJ2-7; size: few; D: TRBD1; DNA: TGTGCCAGCAGTACCGGGACAGGGGTGCTCGAGCAGTACTTC; CDR3: CASSTGTGVLEQYF
V: TRBV5-1; J: TRBJ2-1; size: .; D: TRBD2; DNA: TGCGCCAGCAGCTTGAGTGCGGGAGGGACGACCTACAATGAGCAGTTCTTC; CDR3: CASSLSAGGTTYNEQFF
V: TRBV7-2; J: TRBJ1-1; size: many; D: .; DNA: TGTGCCAGCAGCTTAGTGGGACGGGAAGCTTTCTTT; CDR3: CASSLVGREAFF
V: TRBV6-1; J: TRBJ2-3; size: many; D: .; DNA: TGTGCCAGCAGGAGAGTGGGATCGAACACAGATACGCAGTATTTT; CDR3: CASRRVGSNTDTQYF
V: TRBV11-2; J: TRBJ1-4; size: .; D: TRBD1; DNA: TGTGCCAGCAGCCTACGACCACAGGGGGCTGCCACTAATGAAAAACTGTTTTTT; CDR3: CASSLRPQGAATNEKLFF
V: TRBV5-5; J: TRBJ1-4; size: many; D: TRBD1; DNA: TGTGCCAGCAGCTTGGGACAGGGGAACGAAAAACTGTTTTTT; CDR3: CASSLGQGNEKLFF
V: TRBV5-8; J: TRBJ2-2; size: .; D: .; DNA: TGTGCCAGCAGCCCTGGACCGCCTCTCAACACCGGGGAGCTGTTTTTT; CDR3: CASSPGPPLNTGELFF
V: TRBV11-2; J: TRBJ2-1; size: many; D: .; DNA: TGTGCCAGCAGCTTTATTGACCAGTACCATGAGCAGTTCTTC; CDR3: CASSFIDQYHEQFF
V: TRBV29-1; J: TRBJ2-3; size: many; D: TRBD2; DNA: TGCAGCGTGCTAGCGGGAGGGTCGGATACGCAGTATTTT; CDR3: CSVLAGGSDTQYF
V: TRBV11-1; J: TRBJ2-2; size: few; D: .; DNA: TGTGCCAGCAGCCCTAAGCGAGGCTCGGGTATTTGGGCGAACACCGGGGAGCTGTTTTTT; CDR3: CASSPKRGSGIWANTGELFF
V: TRBV12-3/TRBV12-4; J: TRBJ2-3; size: many; D: TRBD2; DNA: TGTGCCAGCAGTTTAGGGAGCGGGAGCGGGGCAGATACGCAGTATTTT; CDR3: CASSLGSGSGADTQYF
V: TRBV7-2; J: TRBJ2-7; size: few; D: .; DNA: TGTGCCAGCAGCTTTGGTAACGGCTACGAGCAGTACTTC; CDR3: CASSFGNGYEQYF
V: TRBV9; J: TRBJ2-3; size: .; D: .; DNA: TGTGCCAGCAGCGTAGGGGAGAATACGCAGTATTTT; CDR3: CASSVGENTQYF
V: TRBV6-5; J: TRBJ2-1; size: few; D: TRBD2; DNA: TGTGCCAGCAGTTACTCGACTAGCGACTACAATGAGCAGTTCTTC; CDR3: CASSYSTSDYNEQFF
V: TRBV5-6; J: TRBJ2-3; size: .; D: .; DNA: TGTGCCAGCAGCTCCGGCATAGGCTCCGATACGCAGTATTTT; CDR3: CASSSGIGSDTQYF
V: TRBV24-1; J: TRBJ2-1; size: many; D: .; DNA: TGTGCCACCAGTGAGCCGGCGGGGCACAATGAGCAGTTCTTC; CDR3: CATSEPAGHNEQFF